These T cell receptor beta chains were read from a single sample in a study of control samples from healthy donors and cancer patients. Using immunoSEQ multiplex PCR, the repertoire was profiled, and TCRdb retains in-frame clones only, with some absent. The sample shows approximately 140,000 clones, 91% of them seen only once. Sequenced sample: blood. The receptors derive from a man between 18 and 35 years old in good health. The CDR3 runs from the conserved cysteine through the conserved F or W. A D gene is named only where the DNA matches it firmly. Expanded clones are given a class, and other clones once, few, many or no size at all.

TRBJ1-2,-,-,TRBV7-9,CASSLGQVVDYGYTF,TGTGCCAGCAGCTTAGGGCAGGTCGTCGACTATGGCTACACCTTC
TRBJ1-2,-,-,TRBV4-1,CASSQEQSPLRGYGYTF,TGCGCCAGCAGCCAAGAGCAATCTCCTCTCCGCGGCTATGGCTACACCTTC
TRBJ2-7,-,-,TRBV6-2/TRBV6-3,CASSYLRGLTYEQYF,TGTGCCAGCAGTTACCTGCGGGGGCTCACCTACGAGCAGTACTTC
TRBJ1-5,-,once,TRBV19,CASSTQWGNQPQHF,TGTGCCAGTAGTACCCAGTGGGGCAATCAGCCCCAGCATTTT
TRBJ2-1,TRBD2,once,TRBV9,CASSVAPLAGGNNEQFF,TGTGCCAGCAGCGTAGCCCCCCTAGCGGGGGGGAACAATGAGCAGTTCTTC
TRBJ2-1,TRBD2,-,TRBV25-1,CASRTLVAGSYNEQFF,TGTGCCAGCAGGACCCTTGTAGCGGGGAGCTACAATGAGCAGTTCTTC
TRBJ2-7,-,-,TRBV5-8,CASSRSAYSYEQYF,TGTGCCAGCAGCCGATCTGCATATTCCTACGAGCAGTACTTC
TRBJ2-6,TRBD1,-,TRBV27,CASSRLRGRGANVLTF,TGTGCCAGCAGCCGCCTCAGGGGGCGCGGGGCCAACGTCCTGACTTTC
TRBJ1-5,-,few,TRBV20-1,CSEGDQPQHF,TGCAGTGAGGGGGATCAGCCCCAGCATTTT
TRBJ1-3,-,-,TRBV11-2,CASSFVGTGNTIYF,TGTGCCAGCAGCTTTGTAGGGACTGGAAACACCATATATTTT